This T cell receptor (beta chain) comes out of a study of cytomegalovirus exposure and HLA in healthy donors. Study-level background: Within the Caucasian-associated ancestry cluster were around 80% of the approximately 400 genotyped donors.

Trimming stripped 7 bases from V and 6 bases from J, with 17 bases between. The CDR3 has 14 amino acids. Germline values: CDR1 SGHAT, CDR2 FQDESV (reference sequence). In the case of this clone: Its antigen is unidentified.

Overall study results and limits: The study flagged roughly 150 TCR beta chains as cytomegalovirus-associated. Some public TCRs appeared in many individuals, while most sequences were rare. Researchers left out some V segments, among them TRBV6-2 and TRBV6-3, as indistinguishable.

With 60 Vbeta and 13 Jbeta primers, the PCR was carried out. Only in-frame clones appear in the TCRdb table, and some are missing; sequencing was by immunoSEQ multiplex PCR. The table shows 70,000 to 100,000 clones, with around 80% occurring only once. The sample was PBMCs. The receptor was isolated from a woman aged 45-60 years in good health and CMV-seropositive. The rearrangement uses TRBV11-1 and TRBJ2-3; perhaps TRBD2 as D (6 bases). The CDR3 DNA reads TGTGCCAGCAATTTGCGGGGACGAGCGGATACGCAGTATTTT. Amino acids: CASNLRGRADTQYF.